This entry concerns a single T cell receptor beta chain. Its specificity is not known. The sample originates from a study of T-cell reconstitution after alpha-beta-depleted transplantation in children. The study's findings and limits: The main origin of T-cell counts and diversity one year after transplant was newly produced T cells.

Unique molecular identifiers were incorporated when the TCRbeta library was constructed. TCRdb processed the PCR reads anew with MiXCR; each CDR3 protein has one entry. The profile shows approximately 250,000 distinct CDR3 sequences, about 25% of them singletons. Germline values: CDR1 SNHLY, CDR2 FYNNEI. Trimming pared 6 bases from V and 1 base from J, leaving 12 bases between. The CDR3 runs to 14 residues. The chain combines TRBV2 with TRBJ1-1; D remains unclear. The TCR originated in a girl aged 2 to 9 with Fanconi anemia, due to receive a stem cell transplant. This sample comprised PBMCs, obtained before TCRalphabeta/CD19-depleted stem cell transplant. The CDR3 nucleotides are TGTGCCAGCAGCCCCCTTCGGGGGAACACTGAAGCTTTCTTT. Protein product: CASSPLRGNTEAFF.